This T cell receptor beta chain was retrieved from a study of T cells in Graves' hyperthyroidism and ophthalmopathy. The CDR3 totals 12 residues. Trimming shortened V by 2 bases and J by 12 bases, and 16 bases separated the two germline ends. Per the germline V gene, CDR1 is GTSNPN and CDR2 is SVGIG (reference sequence). The CDR3 regions of TCR beta were amplified from RNA transcripts. When the TCR CDR3 underwent first-round RT-PCR, the HTBI primer set was used. TCRdb re-called the multiplex PCR reads with MiXCR, one entry per CDR3 protein. The data show hundreds of thousands of distinct CDR3 sequences, about 15% seen once.

The chain is built from TRBV30 and TRBJ1-2, with a tentative D call TRBD1 (5 bases). The material sequenced was blood. The clonotype originates from a woman in her 30s with Graves' hyperthyroidism that later progressed to Graves' ophthalmopathy. CDR3 sequence reads: CAWSPQSWGNTF. CDR3 in DNA: TGTGCCTGGAGTCCCCAATCTTGGGGGAACACCTTC.